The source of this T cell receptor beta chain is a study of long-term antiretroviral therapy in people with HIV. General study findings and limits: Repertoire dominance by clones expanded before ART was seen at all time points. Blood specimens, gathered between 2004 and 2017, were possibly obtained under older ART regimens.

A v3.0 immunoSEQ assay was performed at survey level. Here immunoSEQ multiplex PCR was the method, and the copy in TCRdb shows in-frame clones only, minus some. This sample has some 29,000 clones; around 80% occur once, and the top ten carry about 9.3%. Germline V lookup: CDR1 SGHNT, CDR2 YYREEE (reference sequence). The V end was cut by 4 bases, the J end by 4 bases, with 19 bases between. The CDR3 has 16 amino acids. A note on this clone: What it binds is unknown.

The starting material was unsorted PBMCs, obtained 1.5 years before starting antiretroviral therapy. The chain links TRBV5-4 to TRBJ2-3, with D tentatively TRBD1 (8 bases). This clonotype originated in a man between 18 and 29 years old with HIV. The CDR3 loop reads CASSRGGQGAADTQYF. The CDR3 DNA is TGTGCCAGCAGCAGGGGGGGCCAGGGGGCAGCAGATACGCAGTATTTT. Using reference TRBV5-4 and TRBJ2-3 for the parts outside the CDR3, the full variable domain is ETGVTQSPTHLIKTRGQQVTLRCSSQSGHNTVSWYQQALGQGPQFIFQYYREEENGRGNFPPRFSGLQFPNYSSELNVNALELDDSALYLCASSRGGQGAADTQYFGPGTRLTVL.